The following is a T cell receptor beta chain sequence with its context. Its antigen is unidentified. This sample was taken from a study of shared clonotypes between healthy human individuals. Study context: CD4 naive and memory got three plates each, CD8 naive two, CD8 memory one. Overall study results and limits: The study found lower generation probabilities in non-shared clonotypes than in those shared by all four donors. Researchers sampled blood only, noting tissue repertoires likely differ.

Data came from immunoSEQ multiplex PCR; TCRdb stores just in-frame clones and leaves some out. The sample lists approximately 350,000 clones, approximately 79% seen once, with 10% in the top ten. Trimming took 7 bases from V and 3 from J, leaving 7 bases between them. This CDR3 has 12 residues. Germline V gives CDR1 MDHEN, CDR2 SYDVKM. This clonotype originated in a man between 25 and 39 years old in good health. This chain links TRBV28 with TRBJ1-5; D call uncertain. Sequencing was carried out using memory CD4+ T cells sorted from blood. As to subset: CD45RA-negative fraction. CDR3 bases: TGTGCCAGCACAGGCCCCAATCAGCCCCAGCATTTT. Amino acids: CASTGPNQPQHF.